This entry lists 24 T cell receptor beta chains sequenced from one sample in a study of T cells after posttransplantation cyclophosphamide. Assay: immunoSEQ multiplex PCR; the TCRdb copy retains only in-frame clones and omits some. The repertoire has several thousand clones, none seen only once; the ten largest take about 3.6%. A marrow graft followed busulfan-fludarabine conditioning, with cyclophosphamide on days +3 and +4. Sequences were derived from PBMCs, sampled nearly 360 days after allogeneic stem cell transplant with posttransplant cyclophosphamide. These receptors were obtained from a male patient in his fifties who received an allogeneic stem cell transplant from a related donor and was CMV-positive. The T cells may partly be graft donor cells.

This clone appeared many times. This chain joins TRBV7-3 and TRBJ2-3; no reliable D call. CDR1 SGHTA and CDR2 FQGTGA come from the germline V gene. The ends were cut back, 0 bases at V and 5 bases at J, with 6 bases in the middle. This CDR3 is built from 13 residues. The CDR3 loop reads CASSLTTGDTQYF. DNA for the CDR3: TGTGCCAGCAGCTTAACTACGGGAGATACGCAGTATTTT.

This clone was counted at least ten times. The chain links TRBV5-8 to TRBJ2-7; the D gene is possibly TRBD1 (6 bases). The germline V and J ends were trimmed by 4 bases and 6 bases, with 17 bases remaining between them. The germline gives CDR1 SGHTS, CDR2 YDEGEE. The CDR3 runs to 14 residues. In nucleotides, the CDR3 is TGTGCCAGCAGCGCAGTGAACAGGGTTGGCGAGCAGTACTTC. It translates to CASSAVNRVGEQYF.

The sample holds many counts of this clone. The CDR3, as DNA: TGTGCCAGCAGTAACCGGGAGAACACTGAAGCTTTCTTT. This encodes CASSNRENTEAFF. The chain recombines TRBV27 with TRBJ1-1; D gene uncertain. The V end lost 5 bases, the J end lost 1 base, and 8 bases lay between the germline ends. The CDR3 totals 13 residues. Germline loops: CDR1 MNHEY, CDR2 SMNVEV (reference sequence).

This clone was counted ten times or more. This chain uses TRBV5-5 with TRBJ2-7; weak D call: TRBD2 (7 bases). Trimming took off 4 bases at V and 1 base at J, with 15 bases between the two ends. CDR1 is SGHKS, CDR2 YYEKEE, per germline (reference sequence). CDR3 length: 15 amino acids. The CDR3 bases are TGTGCCAGCAGCGGCGGGGGCGGTTGGTCCTACGAGCAGTACTTC. Amino acids: CASSGGGGWSYEQYF.

This clone is termed medium-sized. The same CDR3 can be traced to other DNA sequences in this sample. V gene TRBV10-1 combines with J gene TRBJ2-5; D not resolved. There are 9 residues in the CDR3. The germline V gene has CDR1 WNHNN and CDR2 SYGVQD (reference sequence). The V end lost 9 bases, the J end lost 8 bases, and 7 bases lay between the germline ends. The CDR3 sequence: CASRYTQYF. CDR3 sequence (DNA): TGCGCCAGTCGTTATACCCAGTACTTC.

This clone was detected ten times or more. The V call is TRBV6-5, the J call TRBJ1-1, with unresolved D. The CDR3 consists of 15 residues. The V end lost 0 bases, the J end lost 3 bases, and 11 bases lay between the germline ends. Germline-derived CDR1 and CDR2 are MNHEY and SVGAGI. This chain's CDR3 is CASSYSTARDTEAFF. CDR3 coding DNA: TGTGCCAGCAGTTACTCGACGGCGAGGGACACTGAAGCTTTCTTT.

This clone was counted ten times or more. The chain combines TRBV5-6 with TRBJ2-5; 7 bases line up with TRBD1. Germline loops: CDR1 SGHDT, CDR2 YYEEEE. J was trimmed by 3 bases and V by 5 bases; bases with no gene match: 4. The CDR3 runs to 13 residues. CDR3 region: CASRLQGKETQYF. CDR3 DNA sequence: TGTGCCAGCAGGTTACAGGGGAAAGAGACCCAGTACTTC.

Ten or more counts support this clone. This sequence joins TRBV11-3 and TRBJ2-1; 8 nucleotides agree with TRBD1. From germline, CDR1 is SGHNT and CDR2 YENEEA. V was pared by 0 bases and J by 4 bases, with 5 bases of the junction left unmatched. The CDR3 has 16 amino acids. CDR3 protein: CASSLDSGTGYNEQFF. In DNA, the CDR3 is TGTGCCAGCAGCTTAGATTCTGGGACAGGTTACAATGAGCAGTTCTTC.

This clone was seen at least ten times. The chain recombines TRBV19 with TRBJ2-5; TRBD2 is a possible D gene (5 bases). The germline V gene encodes CDR1 LNHDA and CDR2 SQIVND (reference sequence). Trimming removed 4 bases from V and 9 bases from J, with 12 bases in between. The CDR3 is 12 amino acids. Written as DNA, the CDR3 is TGTGCCAGTAGTACCGGGAACTTAGCCCAGTACTTC. The encoded protein is CASSTGNLAQYF.

This clone showed up many times. This rearrangement joins TRBV5-1 to TRBJ2-3; 10 nucleotides align to TRBD2. This CDR3 contains 15 residues. V shed 0 bases and J 4 bases; nucleotides not matched to a gene: 2. Germline CDR1 reads SGHRS; CDR2 reads YFSETQ. The CDR3 sequence is CASSLVAGGADTQYF. The CDR3, as DNA: TGCGCCAGCAGCTTGGTAGCGGGAGGCGCAGATACGCAGTATTTT.

This clone was detected ten times or more. The chain recombines TRBV7-9 with TRBJ1-1, with 8 bases fitting TRBD1. This CDR3 comprises 13 residues. Germline V gene lookup returns CDR1 SEHNR and CDR2 FQNEAQ (reference sequence). The V and J ends lost 5 bases and 7 bases, in that order; junction bases with no gene match: 6. The CDR3 DNA is TGTGCCAGCAGCCAAGGACAGGGACTTGAAGCTTTCTTT. It translates to CASSQGQGLEAFF.

This clone was seen ten or more times. V is TRBV7-8 and J is TRBJ2-5; 7 nucleotides agree with TRBD1. Germline CDR1 and CDR2: SGHVS and FQNEAQ. V lost 1 base, J lost 5 bases, and 7 bases stayed unmatched. CDR3 length: 15 amino acids. This CDR3 reads CASSLVHLRGETQYF. Written as DNA, the CDR3 is TGTGCCAGCAGCTTAGTGCATCTCAGGGGGGAGACCCAGTACTTC.

This clone was observed at least ten times. V gene TRBV2 combines with J gene TRBJ1-2; tentatively, D is TRBD1 (5 bases). The V end lost 7 bases, the J end lost 5 bases, and 23 bases lay between the germline ends. There are 16 residues in the CDR3. Germline CDR1 SNHLY, CDR2 FYNNEI. CDR3 protein: CASILSLTVRGYGYTF. The DNA of the CDR3 is TGTGCCAGCATATTAAGCCTGACAGTCCGAGGTTATGGCTACACCTTC.

This clone appeared many times. CDR3 bases: TGTGCCAGCAGCTTAGACGGGAGGCCGACCTACGAGCAGTACTTC. Protein sequence: CASSLDGRPTYEQYF. V and J are TRBV7-9 and TRBJ2-7; 7 bases line up with TRBD2. The CDR3 has 15 amino acids. Germline V gene lookup returns CDR1 SEHNR and CDR2 FQNEAQ (reference sequence). V lost 1 base, J lost 2 bases, and 5 bases stayed unmatched. The variable domain in full, with the rest retrieved from reference TRBV7-9 and TRBJ2-7, is DTGVSQNPRHKITKRGQNVTFRCDPISEHNRLYWYRQTLGQGPEFLTYFQNEAQLEKSRLLSDRFSAERPKGSFSTLEIQRTEQGDSAMYLCASSLDGRPTYEQYFGPGTRLTVT.

This clone was picked up many times. J is TRBJ2-1 and V is TRBV7-6; TRBD2 aligns across 8 bases. V trimming: 1 base; J trimming: 7 bases; junction bases outside the gene matches: 6. The CDR3 covers 15 residues. The germline gives CDR1 SGHVS, CDR2 FNYEAQ. In DNA, the CDR3 is TGTGCCAGCAGCTTAGTCTCGGGAGGGTGGAATGAGCAGTTCTTC. Residues: CASSLVSGGWNEQFF.

This clone was detected ten times or more. V and J are TRBV2 and TRBJ2-3, with a tentative D call TRBD2 (6 bases). Germline CDR1 and CDR2: SNHLY and FYNNEI. This CDR3 contains 12 residues. The CDR3 sequence: CVSGVVRDTQYF. CDR3 DNA: TGTGTTTCGGGGGTGGTTCGGGATACGCAGTATTTT.

This clone came up many times. This sequence joins TRBV5-5 and TRBJ1-1; possible D gene TRBD1, 5 bases. CDR3 length: 17 amino acids. The V and J ends lost 6 bases and 4 bases respectively, with 25 bases between them. Germline values: CDR1 SGHKS, CDR2 YYEKEE (reference sequence). CDR3 nucleotides: TGTGCCAGCACCACCCGGCAGGTAGTGTCCGGGGGCACTGAAGCTTTCTTT. Its translation is CASTTRQVVSGGTEAFF.

This clone was observed many times. This chain links TRBV10-3 with TRBJ1-1; the match to TRBD1 covers 7 bases. Per germline, CDR1 ENHRY and CDR2 SYGVKD. The CDR3 has 15 residues. V gave up 8 bases and J gave up 3 bases; unmatched junction bases: 12. CDR3 in amino acids: CAIQPSNTGDTEAFF. The CDR3 region has the DNA TGTGCCATCCAACCTTCAAATACAGGGGACACTGAAGCTTTCTTT.

In this sample, this clone is medium-sized. The chain is built from TRBV5-5 and TRBJ1-5; D is perhaps TRBD1 (6 bases). Trimming took off 4 bases at V and 5 bases at J, with 16 bases between the two ends. Germline CDR1 SGHKS, CDR2 YYEKEE (reference sequence). CDR3 length: 15 amino acids. The CDR3 loop is CASSPSGTMDQPQHF. CDR3 nucleotide sequence: TGTGCCAGCAGCCCGTCCGGGACAATGGATCAGCCCCAGCATTTT.

This clone was counted many times. CDR3 sequence: CASSQNGLSQQYF. Written as DNA, the CDR3 is TGTGCCAGCAGCCAAAACGGACTTTCTCAGCAGTACTTC. This chain uses TRBV14 with TRBJ2-7; tentative D call: TRBD2 (5 bases). In germline, CDR1 is SGHDN, CDR2 FVKESK. V shed 2 bases and J shed 8 bases, with 13 bases lying between them. The CDR3 totals 13 residues.

This clone was detected ten times or more. The chain joins TRBV7-2 to TRBJ2-5; D remains unclear. The CDR3 runs to 15 residues. Trimming removed 5 bases at V and 1 base at J, with 14 bases between. Germline assignment: CDR1 SGHTA and CDR2 FQGNSA. CDR3 loop: CASSLRLASQETQYF. CDR3 sequence (DNA): TGTGCCAGCAGCCTTAGACTGGCTAGCCAAGAGACCCAGTACTTC.

Many counts were recorded for this clone. The chain carries TRBV19 and TRBJ2-2, with 7 bases fitting TRBD2. CDR3 length: 17 amino acids. In germline, CDR1 is LNHDA, CDR2 SQIVND (reference sequence). V dropped 6 bases and J dropped 1; count of bases not matched to a gene: 11. The CDR3 nucleotides read TGTGCCAGTAGGCTAGTTAGGGAGGGCTTGAACACCGGGGAGCTGTTTTTT. Its protein is CASRLVREGLNTGELFF.

This clone was counted many times. This chain joins TRBV19 and TRBJ1-5; D is unclear. Germline V gene lookup returns CDR1 LNHDA and CDR2 SQIVND (reference sequence). The V gene lost 7 bases and the J gene lost 0 bases, with 19 bases spanning the gap. There are 17 residues in the CDR3. CDR3 coding DNA: TGTGCCAGTAAGTTCCGGGGATCATCGGATAGCAATCAGCCCCAGCATTTT. This codes for CASKFRGSSDSNQPQHF.

This clone was recorded a few times. J is TRBJ2-1 and V is TRBV5-4; weak D call: TRBD2 (7 bases). Trimming cost V 3 bases and J 1 base, with 14 bases left between them. CDR1 and CDR2 from the germline V gene are SGHNT and YYREEE (reference sequence). The CDR3 is made up of 16 amino acids. The CDR3 protein is CASSSAGGASYNEQFF. CDR3 coding DNA: TGTGCCAGCAGCTCCGCTGGGGGGGCTTCCTACAATGAGCAGTTCTTC.